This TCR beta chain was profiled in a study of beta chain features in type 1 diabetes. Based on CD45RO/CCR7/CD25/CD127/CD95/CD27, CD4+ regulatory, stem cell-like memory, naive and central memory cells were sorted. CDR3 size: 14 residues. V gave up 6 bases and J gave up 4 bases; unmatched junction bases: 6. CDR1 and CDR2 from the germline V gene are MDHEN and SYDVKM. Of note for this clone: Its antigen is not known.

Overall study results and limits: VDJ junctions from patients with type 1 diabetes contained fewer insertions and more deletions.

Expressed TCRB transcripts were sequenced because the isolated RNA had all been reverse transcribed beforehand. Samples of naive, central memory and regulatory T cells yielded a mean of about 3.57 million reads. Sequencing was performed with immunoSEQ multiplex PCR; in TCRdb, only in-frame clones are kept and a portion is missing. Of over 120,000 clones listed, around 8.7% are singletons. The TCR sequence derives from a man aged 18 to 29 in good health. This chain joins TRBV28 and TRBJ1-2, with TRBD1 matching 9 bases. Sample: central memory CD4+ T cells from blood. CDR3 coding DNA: TGTGCCAGCAGCACCGGGGACAGGGTCTATGGCTACACCTTC. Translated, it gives CASSTGDRVYGYTF.